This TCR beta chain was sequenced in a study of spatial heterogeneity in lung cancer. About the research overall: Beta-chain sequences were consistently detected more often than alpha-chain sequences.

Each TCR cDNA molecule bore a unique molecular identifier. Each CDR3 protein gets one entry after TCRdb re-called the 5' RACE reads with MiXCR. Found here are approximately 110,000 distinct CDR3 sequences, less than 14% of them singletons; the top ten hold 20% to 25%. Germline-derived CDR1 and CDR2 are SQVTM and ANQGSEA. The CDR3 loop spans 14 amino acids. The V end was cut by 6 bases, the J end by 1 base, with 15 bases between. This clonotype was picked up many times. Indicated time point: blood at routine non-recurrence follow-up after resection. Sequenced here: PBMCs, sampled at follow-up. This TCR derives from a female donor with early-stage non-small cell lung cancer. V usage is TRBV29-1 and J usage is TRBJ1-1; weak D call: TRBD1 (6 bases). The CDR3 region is CSVAILQGNTEAFF. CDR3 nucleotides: TGCAGCGTCGCGATTTTACAGGGGAACACTGAAGCTTTCTTT.